Below, 8 T cell receptor beta chains from the same sample are listed, as sequenced in a study of blood T cell repertoires in COVID-19. Some clones are missing from TCRdb's copy, which holds only in-frame ones; the method was immunoSEQ multiplex PCR. The top ten clones hold about 6.4% of a sample with approximately 91,000 clones, about 80% of them seen once. The sample was peripheral blood. Source of these receptors: a man in his 70s with acute or convalescent COVID-19.

The chain combines TRBV4-2 with TRBJ1-2, with no clear D. Germline loops: CDR1 LGHNA, CDR2 YNFKEQ. CDR3 length equals 16 residues. The V gene lost 4 bases and the J gene lost 4 bases, with 19 bases spanning the gap. CDR3: CASSPEGGPSGYGYTF. The CDR3 DNA reads TGTGCCAGCAGCCCCGAAGGAGGGCCGTCGGGCTATGGCTACACCTTC.

The J gene is TRBJ1-5, the V gene TRBV2, with no clear D. Germline V gene data show CDR1 as SNHLY and CDR2 as FYNNEI. The CDR3 spans 16 residues. Trimming cost V 1 base and J 7 bases, with 17 bases left between them. CDR3 amino acids: CASSEVFARSGQPQHF. DNA for the CDR3: TGTGCCAGCAGTGAAGTGTTCGCCCGATCAGGCCAGCCCCAGCATTTT.

CDR3 sequence (DNA): TGTGCCACCATGAATAGTCGCAGCACAGATACGCAGTATTTT. Residues: CATMNSRSTDTQYF. The chain carries TRBV24-1 and TRBJ2-3; D remains unclear. This CDR3 is built from 14 residues. The V gene lost 8 bases and the J gene lost 0 bases, with 11 bases spanning the gap. In germline, CDR1 is KGHDR, CDR2 SFDVKD.

The rearrangement links TRBV5-1 to TRBJ2-2, with TRBD1 as a possible D gene (5 bases). V was cut by 4 bases and J by 7 bases, with 8 bases left in between. CDR3 length equals 12 residues. Germline V lookup: CDR1 SGHRS, CDR2 YFSETQ. CDR3 sequence (DNA): TGCGCCAGCAGCGGGGCAGTCGGGGAGCTGTTTTTT. Amino acids: CASSGAVGELFF.

The rearrangement links TRBV25-1 to TRBJ2-3; maybe TRBD2 (5 bases). The ends were cut back, 2 bases at V and 0 bases at J, with 6 bases in the middle. The CDR3 spans 14 residues. Looked up from germline, CDR1 is MGHDK and CDR2 is SYGVNS. The CDR3 sequence is CASSEGGSTDTQYF. In DNA, the CDR3 is TGTGCCAGCAGTGAAGGAGGTAGCACAGATACGCAGTATTTT.

The chain recombines TRBV12-5 with TRBJ1-2, with TRBD1 matching over 7 bases. Germline CDR1 LGHNT, CDR2 FRNRAP. This CDR3 is 15 amino acids long. After removal of 3 bases from V and 4 bases from J, the junction contained 8 bases not matched to a gene. The CDR3 nucleotides are TGTGCTAGTGGTTTCTCAACAGGGGTGTCCTATGGCTACACCTTC. It translates to CASGFSTGVSYGYTF.

The chain is built from TRBV5-6 and TRBJ1-2; D might be TRBD1 (5 bases). The V and J ends lost 3 bases and 4 bases respectively, with 16 bases between them. This CDR3 has 15 amino acids. CDR1 and CDR2 (germline): SGHDT, YYEEEE. CDR3 region: CASSWTGQGSYGYTF. In nucleotides, the CDR3 is TGTGCCAGCAGCTGGACCGGCCAGGGAAGCTATGGCTACACCTTC.

The V call is TRBV28, the J call TRBJ2-1, with 8 bases aligning to TRBD2. V shed 4 bases and J 0 bases; nucleotides not matched to a gene: 5. Germline CDR1 MDHEN, CDR2 SYDVKM. This CDR3 is built from 16 residues. For the CDR3, the DNA is TGTGCCAGCAGTTCCCTCAGCGGGAGCTCCTACAATGAGCAGTTCTTC. This gives the protein CASSSLSGSSYNEQFF.